Only a few counts were recorded for the clone carrying this T cell receptor beta chain. Its antigen is unidentified. The CDR3 length is 16 residues. Trimming at V came to 4 bases and at J to 2 bases, leaving 7 bases not matched to a gene. The entry originates in a study of identical twins. General observations from the study: Weaker excess twin sharing was seen among beta out-of-frame sequences. Clonotypes of the beta chain that were abundant in cord blood carried fewer insertions (memory repertoires showed none).

TCRdb re-called the 5' RACE reads with MiXCR, one entry per CDR3 protein. There are 1.5 million to 2 million distinct CDR3 sequences in the sample; less than 40% occur only once, and 0.25% to 0.3% lies in the top ten. The source of this sequence is a newborn girl in good health. Sample: cord blood. This chain connects TRBV12-3 or TRBV12-4 to TRBJ2-1, with 8 nucleotides matching TRBD2. Here the CDR3 DNA reads TGTGCCAGCAGTTGGGGCGGGGGGAATACCTACAATGAGCAGTTCTTC. It specifies CASSWGGGNTYNEQFF.